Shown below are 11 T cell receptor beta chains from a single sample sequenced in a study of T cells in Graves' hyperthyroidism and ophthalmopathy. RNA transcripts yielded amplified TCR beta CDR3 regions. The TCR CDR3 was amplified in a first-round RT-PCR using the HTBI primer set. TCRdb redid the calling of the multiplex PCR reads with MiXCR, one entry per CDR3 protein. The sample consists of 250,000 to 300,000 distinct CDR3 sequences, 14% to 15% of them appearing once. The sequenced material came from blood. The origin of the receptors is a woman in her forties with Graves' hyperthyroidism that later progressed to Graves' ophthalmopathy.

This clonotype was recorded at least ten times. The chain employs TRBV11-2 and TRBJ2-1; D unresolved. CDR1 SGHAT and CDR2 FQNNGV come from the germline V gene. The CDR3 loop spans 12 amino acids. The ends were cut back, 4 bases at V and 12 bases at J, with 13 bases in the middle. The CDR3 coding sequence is TGTGCCAGCAGCTACGAGATGAGTGGGCAGTTCTTC. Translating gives CASSYEMSGQFF.

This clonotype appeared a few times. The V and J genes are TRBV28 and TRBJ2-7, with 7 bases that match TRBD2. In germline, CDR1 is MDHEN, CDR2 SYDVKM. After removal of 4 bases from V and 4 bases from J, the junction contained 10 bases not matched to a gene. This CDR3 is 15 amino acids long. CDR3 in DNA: TGTGCCAGCAGTTCTAGGGGCGGGAGTTCTTACGAGCAGTACTTC. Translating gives CASSSRGGSSYEQYF. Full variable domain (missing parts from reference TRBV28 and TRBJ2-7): DVKVTQSSRYLVKRTGEKVFLECVQDMDHENMFWYRQDPGLGLRLIYFSYDVKMKEKGDIPEGYSVSREKKERFSLILESASTNQTSMYLCASSSRGGSSYEQYFGPGTRLTVT.

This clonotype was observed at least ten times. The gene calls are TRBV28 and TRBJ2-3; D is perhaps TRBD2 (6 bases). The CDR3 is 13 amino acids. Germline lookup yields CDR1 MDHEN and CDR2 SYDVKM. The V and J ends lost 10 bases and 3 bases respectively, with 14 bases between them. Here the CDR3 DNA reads TGTGCCACCTCCTCCGGGAGAACAGATACGCAGTATTTT. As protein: CATSSGRTDTQYF.

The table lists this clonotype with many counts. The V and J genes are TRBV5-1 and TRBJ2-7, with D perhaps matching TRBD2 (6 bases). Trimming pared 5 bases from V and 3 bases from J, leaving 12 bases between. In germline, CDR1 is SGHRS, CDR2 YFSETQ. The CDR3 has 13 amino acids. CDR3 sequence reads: CASRGTGDYEQYF. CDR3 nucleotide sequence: TGCGCCAGCAGAGGTACGGGGGACTACGAGCAGTACTTC.

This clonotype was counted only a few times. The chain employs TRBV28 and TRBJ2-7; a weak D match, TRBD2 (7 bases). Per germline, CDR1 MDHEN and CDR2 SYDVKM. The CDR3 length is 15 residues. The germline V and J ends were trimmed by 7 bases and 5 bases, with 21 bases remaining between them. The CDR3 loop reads CASKGGGGGEDEQYF. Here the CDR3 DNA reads TGTGCCAGCAAGGGGGGGGGGGGGGGCGAGGACGAGCAGTACTTC.

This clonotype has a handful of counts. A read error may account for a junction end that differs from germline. In DNA, the CDR3 is TGTGCCAGCAGAGGGGGCGCGGCGGTTTTTGGTGCAGCGAAGACCGGGGAGCTGTTTTTT. The encoded protein is CASRGGAAVFGAAKTGELFF. This chain links TRBV6-1 with TRBJ2-2; 7 bases are shared with TRBD1. The CDR3 covers 20 residues. Germline CDR1 reads MNHNS; CDR2 reads SASEGT.

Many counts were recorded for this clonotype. CDR3 sequence reads: CASSLGWSLEYQETQYF. CDR3 nucleotides: TGTGCCAGCAGCTTAGGGTGGAGCCTGGAGTACCAAGAGACCCAGTACTTC. This chain uses TRBV11-2 with TRBJ2-5; D gene unclear. This CDR3 comprises 17 residues. Trimming pared 1 base from V and 0 bases from J, leaving 15 bases between. Germline CDR1 reads SGHAT; CDR2 reads FQNNGV. The full variable domain, its missing parts supplied by reference TRBV11-2 and TRBJ2-5, is EAGVAQSPRYKIIEKRQSVAFWCNPISGHATLYWYQQILGQGPKLLIQFQNNGVVDDSQLPKDRFSAERLKGVDSTLKIQPAKLEDSAVYLCASSLGWSLEYQETQYFGPGTRLLVL.

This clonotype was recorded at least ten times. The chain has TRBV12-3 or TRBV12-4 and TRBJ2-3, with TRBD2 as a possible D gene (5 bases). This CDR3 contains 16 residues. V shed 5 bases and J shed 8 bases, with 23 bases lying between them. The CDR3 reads CASSPPGVTLRATQYF. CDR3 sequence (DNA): TGTGCCAGCAGTCCCCCCGGGGTCACTCTAAGGGCTACGCAGTATTTT.

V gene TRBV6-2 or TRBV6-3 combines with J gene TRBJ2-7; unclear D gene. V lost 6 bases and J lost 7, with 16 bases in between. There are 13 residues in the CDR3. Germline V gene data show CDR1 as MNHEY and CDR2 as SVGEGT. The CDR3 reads CASSKAWPGEQYF. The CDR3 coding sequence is TGTGCCAGCAGCAAGGCTTGGCCTGGGGAGCAGTACTTC.

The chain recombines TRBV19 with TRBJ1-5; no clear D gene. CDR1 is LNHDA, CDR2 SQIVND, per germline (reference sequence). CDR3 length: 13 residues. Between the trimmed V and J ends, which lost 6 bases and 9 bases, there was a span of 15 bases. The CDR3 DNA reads TGTGCCAGTAGGTCCAGCGTGGTTCCGCCCCAGCATTTT. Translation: CASRSSVVPPQHF.

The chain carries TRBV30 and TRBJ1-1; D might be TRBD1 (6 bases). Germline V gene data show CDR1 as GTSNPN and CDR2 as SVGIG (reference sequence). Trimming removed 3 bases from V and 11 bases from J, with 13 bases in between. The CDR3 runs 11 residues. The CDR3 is CAWSDYRAAFF. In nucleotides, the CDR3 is TGTGCCTGGAGCGACTACAGGGCGGCTTTCTTT.